The 9 T cell receptor beta chains reported below all come from one sample, sequenced in a study of shared clonotypes between healthy human individuals. Assay used: immunoSEQ multiplex PCR; TCRdb lists only in-frame clones, some missing. The sample records 330,000 or so clones, roughly 70% being singletons. Sequenced material: memory CD4+ T cells sorted from blood. This sample's subset: CD45RA-negative fraction. Source of these receptors: a young man in good health.

The rearrangement uses TRBV5-5 and TRBJ2-7; D uncertain. Germline CDR1 and CDR2: SGHKS and YYEKEE (reference sequence). CDR3 length equals 12 residues. V dropped 1 base and J dropped 6 bases, with 8 bases sitting between them. CDR3 amino acids: CASSLWFSEQYF. DNA for the CDR3: TGTGCCAGCAGCTTGTGGTTTTCCGAGCAGTACTTC.

This clone was seen once. The chain has TRBV5-1 and TRBJ2-1; no clear D gene. Germline CDR1 reads SGHRS; CDR2 reads YFSETQ. V was cut by 4 bases and J by 10 bases, with 27 bases left in between. The CDR3 totals 17 residues. The CDR3 DNA reads as TGCGCCAGCAGCCAACATACCACCGGGCCCCAAGTACGAGAGCAGTTCTTC. This encodes CASSQHTTGPQVREQFF.

This clone was picked up one time. The chain is built from TRBV5-1 and TRBJ2-2, with 7 bases matching TRBD1. The CDR3 sequence is 16 residues long. Germline CDR1 is SGHRS and CDR2 is YFSETQ. V was pared by 4 bases and J by 1 base, with 7 bases of the junction left unmatched. The DNA for the CDR3 is TGCGCCAGCAGCCTGCCGGGACAGAGGAACACCGGGGAGCTGTTTTTT. It encodes CASSLPGQRNTGELFF.

This clone was recorded a few times. This sequence joins TRBV25-1 and TRBJ2-3, with 8 nucleotides matching TRBD1. Germline V gene data show CDR1 as MGHDK and CDR2 as SYGVNS. This CDR3 is 16 amino acids long. With V trimmed by 6 bases and J by 4 bases, 12 bases remained unmatched. This chain's CDR3 is CASSAADRGRPDTQYF. DNA of the CDR3: TGTGCCAGCAGCGCCGCAGACAGGGGACGGCCAGATACGCAGTATTTT. Full variable domain (outside the CDR3, taken from reference TRBV25-1 and TRBJ2-3): EADIYQTPRYLVIGTGKKITLECSQTMGHDKMYWYQQDPGMELHLIHYSYGVNSTEKGDLSSESTVSRIRTEHFPLTLESARPSHTSQYLCASSAADRGRPDTQYFGPGTRLTVL.

The chain joins TRBV19 to TRBJ2-1; possibly TRBD1 for D (6 bases). Germline values: CDR1 LNHDA, CDR2 SQIVND (reference sequence). Trimming took off 7 bases at V and 7 bases at J, with 11 bases between the two ends. CDR3 length: 12 residues. The CDR3: CASTQGLNEQFF. CDR3 DNA: TGTGCCAGTACCCAGGGGCTTAATGAGCAGTTCTTC.

The chain carries TRBV27 and TRBJ1-2, with TRBD1 matching 9 bases. V trimming: 5 bases; J trimming: 5 bases; junction bases outside the gene matches: 3. CDR1 MNHEY and CDR2 SMNVEV come from the germline V gene (reference sequence). The CDR3 is made up of 13 amino acids. Here the CDR3 reads CASSTDRGYGYTF. The CDR3 region has the DNA TGTGCCAGCAGTACGGACAGGGGATATGGCTACACCTTC.

The chain couples TRBV18 to TRBJ1-1, with unresolved D. Per germline, CDR1 KGHSH and CDR2 LQKENI. The CDR3 contains 14 residues. The V and J ends lost 0 bases and 0 bases respectively, with 5 bases between them. The CDR3 region is CASSPPRLNTEAFF. In DNA form, the CDR3 reads TGTGCCAGCTCACCACCCAGGTTGAACACTGAAGCTTTCTTT.

This CDR3 reads CASSWTQGGGPDTQYF. The CDR3 nucleotides are TGTGCCAGCAGCTGGACTCAGGGGGGAGGTCCAGATACGCAGTATTTT. The chain uses TRBV7-3 and TRBJ2-3; possible D gene TRBD1, 7 bases. V gave up 4 bases and J gave up 4 bases, with 18 bases separating them. CDR1 and CDR2 (germline): SGHTA, FQGTGA. CDR3 length: 16 residues.

V gene TRBV28 combines with J gene TRBJ1-1; TRBD1 might be the D (6 bases). Deletions cut 5 bases from V and 4 bases from J, with 20 bases between. The CDR3 is 16 amino acids. Looked up from germline, CDR1 is MDHEN and CDR2 is SYDVKM. The CDR3 DNA reads as TGTGCCAGCAGTGGGGGCCCCCTAATACGACGCACTGAAGCTTTCTTT. The encoded protein is CASSGGPLIRRTEAFF.